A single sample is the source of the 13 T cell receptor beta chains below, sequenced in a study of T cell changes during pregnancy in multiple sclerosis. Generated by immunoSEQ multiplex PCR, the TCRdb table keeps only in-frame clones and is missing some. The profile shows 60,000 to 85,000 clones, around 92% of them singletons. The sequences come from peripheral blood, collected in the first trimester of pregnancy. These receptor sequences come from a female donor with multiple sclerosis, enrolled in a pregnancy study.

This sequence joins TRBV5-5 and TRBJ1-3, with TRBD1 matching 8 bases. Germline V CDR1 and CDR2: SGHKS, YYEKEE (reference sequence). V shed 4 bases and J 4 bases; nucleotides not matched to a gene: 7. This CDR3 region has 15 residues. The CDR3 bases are TGTGCCAGCAGCACTGACAGGGGAACGGGAAACACCATATATTTT. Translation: CASSTDRGTGNTIYF. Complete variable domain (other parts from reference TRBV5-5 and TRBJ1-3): DAGVTQSPTHLIKTRGQQVTLRCSPISGHKSVSWYQQVLGQGPQFIFQYYEKEERGRGNFPDRFSARQFPNYSSELNVNALLLGDSALYLCASSTDRGTGNTIYFGEGSWLTVV.

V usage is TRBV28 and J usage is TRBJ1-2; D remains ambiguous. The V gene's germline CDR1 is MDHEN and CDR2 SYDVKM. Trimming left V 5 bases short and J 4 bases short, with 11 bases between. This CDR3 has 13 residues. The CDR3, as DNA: TGTGCCAGCAGTGGCCCCTTTGCCTATGGCTACACCTTC. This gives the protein CASSGPFAYGYTF.

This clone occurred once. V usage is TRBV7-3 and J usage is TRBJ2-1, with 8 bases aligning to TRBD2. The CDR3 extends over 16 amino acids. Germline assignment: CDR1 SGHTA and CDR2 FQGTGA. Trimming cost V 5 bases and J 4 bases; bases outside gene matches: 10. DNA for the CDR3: TGTGCCAGCAGCCAGATGGCGGGAGGCCTGTACAATGAGCAGTTCTTC. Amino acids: CASSQMAGGLYNEQFF.

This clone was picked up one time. CDR3 nucleotide sequence: TGTGCCAGCAGCACACCCGGGACTAGCTCTCCCGGGGAGCTGTTTTTT. This gives the protein CASSTPGTSSPGELFF. The chain joins TRBV9 to TRBJ2-2, with TRBD2 matching 9 bases. V shed 4 bases, J shed 6 bases, and the junction held 10 bases outside the gene matches. Germline assignment: CDR1 SGDLS and CDR2 YYNGEE. This CDR3 has 16 amino acids. Full variable domain (outside the CDR3, taken from reference TRBV9 and TRBJ2-2): DSGVTQTPKHLITATGQRVTLRCSPRSGDLSVYWYQQSLDQGLQFLIQYYNGEERAKGNILERFSAQQFPDLHSELNLSSLELGDSALYFCASSTPGTSSPGELFFGEGSRLTVL.

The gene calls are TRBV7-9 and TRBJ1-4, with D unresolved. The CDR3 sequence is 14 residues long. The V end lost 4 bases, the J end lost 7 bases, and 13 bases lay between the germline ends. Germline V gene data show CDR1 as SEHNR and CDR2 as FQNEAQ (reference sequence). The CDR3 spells CASSSRRGGEKLFF. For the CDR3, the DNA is TGTGCCAGCAGCTCGAGGCGGGGAGGTGAAAAACTGTTTTTT.

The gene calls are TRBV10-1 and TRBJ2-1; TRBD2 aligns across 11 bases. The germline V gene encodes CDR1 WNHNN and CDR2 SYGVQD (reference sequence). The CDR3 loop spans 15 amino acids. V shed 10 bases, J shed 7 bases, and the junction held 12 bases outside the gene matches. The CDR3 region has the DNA TGCGCCACCTCGGGGGCGGCTAGCGGGAGGAATGAGCAGTTCTTC. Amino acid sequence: CATSGAASGRNEQFF.

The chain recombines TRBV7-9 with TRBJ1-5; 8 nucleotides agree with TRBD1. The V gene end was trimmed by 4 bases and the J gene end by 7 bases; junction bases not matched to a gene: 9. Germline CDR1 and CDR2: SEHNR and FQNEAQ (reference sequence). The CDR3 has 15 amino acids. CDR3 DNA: TGTGCCAGCAGCTCCTTACAGGGGGTCGGCCAGCCCCAGCATTTT. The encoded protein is CASSSLQGVGQPQHF.

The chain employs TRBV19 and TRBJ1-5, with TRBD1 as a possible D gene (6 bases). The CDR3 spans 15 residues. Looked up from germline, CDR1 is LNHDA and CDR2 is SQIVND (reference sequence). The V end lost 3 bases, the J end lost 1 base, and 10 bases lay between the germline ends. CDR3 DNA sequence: TGTGCCAGTAGTATGCAGGGGCCGAGCAATCAGCCCCAGCATTTT. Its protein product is CASSMQGPSNQPQHF.

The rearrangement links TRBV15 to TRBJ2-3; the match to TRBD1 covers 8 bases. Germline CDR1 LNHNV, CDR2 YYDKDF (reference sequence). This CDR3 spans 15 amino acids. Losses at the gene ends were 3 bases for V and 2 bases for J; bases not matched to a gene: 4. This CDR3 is CATSRGTGLTDTQYF. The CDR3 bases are TGTGCCACCAGCAGGGGGACAGGACTCACAGATACGCAGTATTTT. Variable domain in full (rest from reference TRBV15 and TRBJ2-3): DAMVIQNPRYQVTQFGKPVTLSCSQTLNHNVMYWYQQKSSQAPKLLFHYYDKDFNNEADTPDNFQSRRPNTSFCFLDIRSPGLGDTAMYLCATSRGTGLTDTQYFGPGTRLTVL.

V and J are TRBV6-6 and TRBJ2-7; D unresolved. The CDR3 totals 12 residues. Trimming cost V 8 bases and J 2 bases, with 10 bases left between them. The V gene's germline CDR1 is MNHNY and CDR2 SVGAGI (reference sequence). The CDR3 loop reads CASGKEAYEQYF. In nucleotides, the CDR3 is TGTGCCAGCGGCAAAGAGGCCTACGAGCAGTACTTC.

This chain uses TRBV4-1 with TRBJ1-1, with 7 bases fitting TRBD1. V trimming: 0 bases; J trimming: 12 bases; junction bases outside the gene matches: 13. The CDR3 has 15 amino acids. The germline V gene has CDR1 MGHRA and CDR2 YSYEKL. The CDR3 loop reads CASSQDERTGVISFF. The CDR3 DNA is TGCGCCAGCAGCCAAGATGAGAGGACAGGTGTGATTTCTTTCTTT.

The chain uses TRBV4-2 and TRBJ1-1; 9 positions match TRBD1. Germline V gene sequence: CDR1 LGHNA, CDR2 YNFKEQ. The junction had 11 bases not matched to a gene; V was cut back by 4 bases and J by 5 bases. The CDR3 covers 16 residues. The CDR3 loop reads CASSPQEGDRATEAFF. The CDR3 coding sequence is TGTGCCAGCAGCCCCCAAGAAGGGGACAGGGCTACTGAAGCTTTCTTT.

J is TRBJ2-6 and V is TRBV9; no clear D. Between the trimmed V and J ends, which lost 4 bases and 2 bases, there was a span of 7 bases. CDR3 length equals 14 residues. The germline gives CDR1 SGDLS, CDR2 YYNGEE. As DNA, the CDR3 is TGTGCCAGCAGCCCCCAGGCTGGGGCCAACGTCCTGACTTTC. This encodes CASSPQAGANVLTF.